A single sample gave rise to the 23 T cell receptor beta chains below, sequenced in a study of OX40 agonist ivuxolimab in advanced cancers. The protocol was immunoSEQ multiplex PCR, while the TCRdb copy is restricted to in-frame clones and leaves out a portion. In the table there are about 91,000 clones, around 84% of which are singletons. This material consisted of CD4+ or CD8+ T cells sorted from blood, taken in a trial of the OX40 agonist ivuxolimab. These receptors were collected from an adult with an advanced solid tumor such as melanoma, head and neck, liver or kidney cancer.

The rearrangement joins TRBV9 to TRBJ2-3; D not certain. This CDR3 is 14 amino acids long. Trimming cost V 1 base and J 4 bases, with 10 bases left between them. CDR1 is SGDLS and CDR2 is YYNGEE in the germline V gene. This CDR3 is CASSVLVGADTQYF. In DNA form, the CDR3 reads TGTGCCAGCAGCGTACTAGTTGGGGCAGATACGCAGTATTTT.

V is TRBV18 and J is TRBJ1-5, with TRBD1 as a possible D gene (5 bases). CDR3 length: 15 amino acids. The germline V gene encodes CDR1 KGHSH and CDR2 LQKENI. V lost 6 bases and J lost 0, with 12 bases in between. The CDR3 spells CASSQGPDSNQPQHF. CDR3 in DNA: TGTGCCAGCTCTCAGGGACCCGATAGCAATCAGCCCCAGCATTTT.

The rearrangement joins TRBV7-2 to TRBJ2-3; 9 bases fit TRBD2. Germline CDR1 SGHTA, CDR2 FQGNSA. J lost 7 bases, V lost 1 base, and 15 bases had no gene match. The CDR3 contains 18 residues. The CDR3 bases are TGTGCCAGCAGCTTAGTTTGGGGTCGGGCTAGCGGGGTTCATACGCAGTATTTT. This translates into CASSLVWGRASGVHTQYF.

The gene calls are TRBV15 and TRBJ1-2; TRBD1 agrees at 9 bases. The CDR3 runs to 16 residues. After removal of 8 bases from V and 6 bases from J, the junction contained 16 bases not matched to a gene. CDR1 and CDR2 from the germline V gene are LNHNV and YYDKDF (reference sequence). CDR3 coding DNA: TGTGCCACCTTCAACACCGGGACAGGGATAAGGAATGGCTACACCTTC. As protein: CATFNTGTGIRNGYTF.

V usage is TRBV19 and J usage is TRBJ1-2; TRBD1 agrees at 8 bases. In germline, CDR1 is LNHDA, CDR2 SQIVND (reference sequence). V shed 3 bases and J 8 bases; nucleotides not matched to a gene: 8. This CDR3 comprises 14 residues. CDR3 sequence: CASSIQGQGSGYTF. CDR3 nucleotides: TGTGCCAGTAGTATCCAAGGACAGGGATCGGGCTACACCTTC.

The chain has TRBV7-2 and TRBJ2-7, with D maybe TRBD2 (5 bases). The CDR3 sequence is 13 residues long. The germline V and J ends were trimmed by 5 bases and 6 bases, with 14 bases remaining between them. CDR1 and CDR2 from the germline V gene are SGHTA and FQGNSA. CDR3 sequence: CASSPLGGREQYF. CDR3 sequence (DNA): TGTGCCAGCAGCCCATTAGGCGGGCGCGAGCAGTACTTC. Full variable domain (remainder filled in from reference TRBV7-2 and TRBJ2-7): GAGVSQSPSNKVTEKGKDVELRCDPISGHTALYWYRQSLGQGLEFLIYFQGNSAPDKSGLPSDRFSAERTGGSVSTLTIQRTQQEDSAVYLCASSPLGGREQYFGPGTRLTVT.

The chain uses TRBV2 and TRBJ1-1; 12 nucleotides match TRBD1. Germline CDR1 SNHLY, CDR2 FYNNEI. Germline trimming cut 5 bases from V and 5 bases from J; bases unmatched to any gene: 6. CDR3 length: 15 amino acids. In DNA form, the CDR3 reads TGTGCCAGCAGTCCCGGGACAGGGGGCAGAACTGAAGCTTTCTTT. Translated: CASSPGTGGRTEAFF.

This chain links TRBV5-1 with TRBJ2-6; D is perhaps TRBD1 (6 bases). Germline V gives CDR1 SGHRS, CDR2 YFSETQ. Trimming stripped 4 bases from V and 1 base from J, with 18 bases between. CDR3 length: 18 residues. As DNA, the CDR3 is TGCGCCAGCAGCCCCCCCCCAAGGGGGAGATCTGGGGCCAACGTCCTGACTTTC. Protein: CASSPPPRGRSGANVLTF.

The rearrangement links TRBV7-2 to TRBJ2-5, with D maybe TRBD2 (6 bases). Looked up from germline, CDR1 is SGHTA and CDR2 is FQGNSA. The CDR3 contains 14 residues. The V end was cut by 8 bases, the J end by 2 bases, with 15 bases between. The CDR3 DNA reads as TGTGCCAGCGCTCCACAGGAGGGACAAGAGACCCAGTACTTC. The encoded protein is CASAPQEGQETQYF.

The V call is TRBV4-2, the J call TRBJ1-2; D possibly corresponds to TRBD1 (5 bases). The V end was cut by 8 bases, the J end by 2 bases, with 18 bases between. The CDR3 is 15 residues long. Germline V CDR1 and CDR2: LGHNA, YNFKEQ. This CDR3 is CASSGGKLLNYGYTF. The CDR3 DNA reads TGTGCCAGCTCTGGGGGAAAACTACTCAACTATGGCTACACCTTC.

The sample holds a few counts of this clone. The V and J genes are TRBV19 and TRBJ1-3; D is unresolved. The V end lost 6 bases, the J end lost 0 bases, and 9 bases lay between the germline ends. CDR3 length: 14 amino acids. Per germline, CDR1 LNHDA and CDR2 SQIVND (reference sequence). CDR3 residues: CASREQSSGNTIYF. DNA of the CDR3: TGTGCCAGTAGAGAACAGAGCTCTGGAAACACCATATATTTT.

The chain couples TRBV5-1 to TRBJ1-5; D perhaps matches TRBD1 (5 bases). Trimming pared 4 bases from V and 2 bases from J, leaving 10 bases between. The CDR3 sequence is 14 residues long. The germline V gene encodes CDR1 SGHRS and CDR2 YFSETQ. The CDR3 coding sequence is TGCGCCAGCAGCCTGGGACTAGGCAATCAGCCCCAGCATTTT. Its translation is CASSLGLGNQPQHF.

This chain links TRBV2 with TRBJ1-1, with unresolved D. CDR1 and CDR2 from the germline V gene are SNHLY and FYNNEI. Trimming pared 9 bases from V and 3 bases from J, leaving 8 bases between. This CDR3 spans 11 amino acids. CDR3 sequence: CASQVYTEAFF. CDR3 bases: TGTGCCAGTCAGGTTTACACTGAAGCTTTCTTT.

This clone occurred once. This sequence joins TRBV7-3 and TRBJ2-3; 9 bases are shared with TRBD2. The CDR3 spans 16 residues. Trimming at V came to 5 bases and at J to 2 bases, leaving 8 bases not matched to a gene. Germline-derived CDR1 and CDR2 are SGHTA and FQGTGA. The CDR3 reads CASSPRGGGATDTQYF. For the CDR3, the DNA is TGTGCCAGCAGCCCCAGGGGCGGGGGGGCCACAGATACGCAGTATTTT.

This sequence joins TRBV10-3 and TRBJ2-7; D remains unclear. Between the trimmed V and J ends, which lost 3 bases and 0 bases, there was a span of 27 bases. The CDR3 loop spans 20 amino acids. Per germline, CDR1 ENHRY and CDR2 SYGVKD. The CDR3 coding sequence is TGTGCCATCAGTGAAAACAGTTTTTCCCCTAGTAGAGATGTCTCCTACGAGCAGTACTTC. Translation: CAISENSFSPSRDVSYEQYF.

V usage is TRBV6-5 and J usage is TRBJ1-2; D ambiguous. V shed 4 bases and J shed 1 base, with 7 bases lying between them. The CDR3 extends over 13 amino acids. From germline, CDR1 is MNHEY and CDR2 SVGAGI. CDR3 in DNA: TGTGCCAGCAGTTTCAACGGTAACTATGGCTACACCTTC. It translates to CASSFNGNYGYTF.

The V and J genes are TRBV27 and TRBJ1-5; tentative D call: TRBD1 (5 bases). Per the germline V gene, CDR1 is MNHEY and CDR2 is SMNVEV (reference sequence). The V end lost 6 bases, the J end lost 2 bases, and 17 bases lay between the germline ends. The CDR3 has 16 amino acids. The CDR3 region is CASRMGQGQGNQPQHF. The CDR3 DNA reads as TGTGCCAGCAGAATGGGTCAGGGTCAAGGCAATCAGCCCCAGCATTTT.

The CDR3 DNA follows: TGTGCCAGCAGTCTCTCTAGCGGGGGGGTGAGCTCCTACAATGAGCAGTTCTTC. It yields the protein CASSLSSGGVSSYNEQFF. The rearrangement uses TRBV7-2 and TRBJ2-1, with 12 bases fitting TRBD2. The germline CDR1 and CDR2 sequences are SGHTA and FQGNSA. This CDR3 contains 18 residues. Unmatched junction bases numbered 9, after V lost 6 bases and J lost 0 bases.

The chain combines TRBV4-3 with TRBJ2-3; D not certain. The germline CDR1 and CDR2 sequences are LGHNA and YSLEER. This CDR3 contains 14 residues. With 0 bases removed from V and 2 bases from J, the gap between germline ends came to 6 bases. The CDR3 DNA is TGCGCCAGCAGCCAAGAGATATACACAGATACGCAGTATTTT. It specifies CASSQEIYTDTQYF.

The V call is TRBV10-1, the J call TRBJ2-1; possibly TRBD2 for D (5 bases). CDR1 and CDR2 from the germline V gene are WNHNN and SYGVQD (reference sequence). With 6 bases removed from V and 6 bases from J, the gap between germline ends came to 15 bases. The CDR3 is 14 amino acids. The CDR3 region is CASSPTRLGNEQFF. Here the CDR3 DNA reads TGCGCCAGCAGCCCTACTAGGTTGGGCAATGAGCAGTTCTTC.

This clone was seen once. This rearrangement joins TRBV28 to TRBJ2-2; the D gene is possibly TRBD2 (8 bases). CDR3 length: 14 amino acids. CDR1 MDHEN and CDR2 SYDVKM come from the germline V gene. V was pared by 7 bases and J by 10 bases, with 19 bases between. The CDR3 DNA is TGTGCCAGCATTCTACCGGGAGGGGGCAAGGAGCTGTTTTTT. Amino acid sequence: CASILPGGGKELFF.

The V call is TRBV18, the J call TRBJ2-1; D gene unclear. This CDR3 is built from 13 residues. Germline CDR1 KGHSH, CDR2 LQKENI. V lost 3 bases, J lost 10 bases, and 13 bases lay in between. CDR3 in amino acids: CASSPTTLTEQFF. CDR3 DNA sequence: TGTGCCAGCTCACCCACGACCCTTACGGAGCAGTTCTTC.

This chain joins TRBV7-2 and TRBJ2-3; D ambiguous. V gave up 5 bases and J gave up 3 bases, with 12 bases separating them. This CDR3 region has 14 residues. Germline assignment: CDR1 SGHTA and CDR2 FQGNSA. The DNA for the CDR3 is TGTGCCAGCAGCGTCGAGCAGAGGACAGATACGCAGTATTTT. It specifies CASSVEQRTDTQYF.